A selection of T cell receptor beta chains follows, all from one sample in a study of T cell responses to AZD1222 COVID-19 vaccine. The table came from immunoSEQ multiplex PCR; TCRdb's copy has only in-frame clones and leaves some out. The table has approximately 150,000 clones, roughly 89% seen once. The starting material was peripheral blood, obtained 28 days after the second AZD1222 dose. The receptor source for this set is an adult who received the AZD1222 COVID-19 vaccine. The CDR3 runs from the conserved cysteine through the conserved F or W. The order of the fields is CDR3 length, V gene, J gene, CDR3 protein.

>17|TRBV7-8|TRBJ1-1
CASSFQSRTGLNTEAFF
>15|TRBV7-9|TRBJ1-1
CASSLASTGKTEAFF
>15|TRBV11-2|TRBJ1-1
CASSSPGAGNTEAFF
>15|TRBV5-8|TRBJ1-2
CASSLVPRGNYGYTF
>15|TRBV11-2|TRBJ1-1
CASSHPTGVNTEAFF
>13|TRBV3-1/TRBV3-2|TRBJ1-1
CASSFGGQTEAFF
>17|TRBV19|TRBJ1-5
CASRMDRGILGDQPQHF
>17|TRBV15|TRBJ1-3
CATSRDIAGSSGNTIYF
>15|TRBV3-1/TRBV3-2|TRBJ1-4
CASSPSGVQTEKLFF
>13|TRBV19|TRBJ1-1
CASSILESTEAFF
>14|TRBV5-1|TRBJ2-1
CASRTGTDYNEQFF
>14|TRBV5-6|TRBJ1-1
CASSSSAQFSEAFF
>16|TRBV4-2|TRBJ2-7
CASSQLAGTSGYEQYF